Shown below are 18 T cell receptor beta chains from a single sample sequenced in a study of cytomegalovirus exposure and HLA in healthy donors (dated by TCRdb to 2015 to 2018). The method behind the library was the immunoSEQ multiplex PCR assay. For the multiplex PCR, a mixture combining 60 forward primers for TCR Vbeta segments and 13 reverse primers for TCR Jbeta segments was used. TCRdb obtained this table from immuneACCESS and retained in-frame rearrangements with V and J assigned. These tables miss some clones; where compared with another copy, unresolved V genes account for less than half of the shortfall, and the remainder is unexplained. The sample has under 200,000 clones on record, approximately 79% of them singletons. The ten largest clones take up about 0.72% of the sample. Sequencing was carried out using PBMCs. These receptors were obtained from a woman aged 35 to 49 in good health and CMV-seronegative.

This clone was seen only once. Germline is not matched at one junction end, which may reflect a read error. The same CDR3 can be traced to other DNA sequences in this sample. The chain carries TRBV7-7 and TRBJ1-2, with 8 bases fitting TRBD1. Germline V gives CDR1 SSHAT, CDR2 FNYEAQ (reference sequence). There are 14 residues in the CDR3. CDR3 coding DNA: TGTGCTAGCAGCCTCAGGGGGCTGGATTACGGCTACACCTTC. Its translation: CASSLRGLDYGYTF.

The chain recombines TRBV28 with TRBJ1-1; possibly TRBD1 for D (6 bases). The germline CDR1 and CDR2 sequences are MDHEN and SYDVKM. The CDR3 is 16 residues long. V lost 1 base and J 4 bases, leaving 16 bases between the germline ends. As DNA, the CDR3 is TGTGCCAGCAGTTTATCCGGGACATACCTTGGCACTGAAGCTTTCTTT. It specifies CASSLSGTYLGTEAFF.

This clone came up a few times. The V gene is TRBV6-5, the J gene TRBJ2-7; 10 bases are a match to TRBD1. CDR1 is MNHEY and CDR2 is SVGAGI in the germline V gene. V shed 6 bases, J shed 2 bases, and the junction held 4 bases outside the gene matches. The CDR3 sequence is 14 residues long. CDR3 sequence: CASSTGQGPYEQYF. CDR3 in DNA: TGTGCCAGCAGCACGGGACAGGGGCCCTACGAGCAGTACTTC.

The rearrangement joins TRBV19 to TRBJ2-3; the D gene is possibly TRBD1 (5 bases). Trimming stripped 6 bases from V and 0 bases from J, with 16 bases between. This CDR3 has 16 amino acids. The germline CDR1 and CDR2 sequences are LNHDA and SQIVND (reference sequence). The CDR3 nucleotides are TGTGCCAGTAGAGACCCTGGTGACAGTAGCACAGATACGCAGTATTTT. It specifies CASRDPGDSSTDTQYF.

CDR3 sequence: CASSAKVGGGNTIYF. The CDR3 region has the DNA TGTGCCAGCTCAGCCAAAGTCGGAGGAGGAAACACCATATATTTT. This chain connects TRBV18 to TRBJ1-3; D not resolved. Trimming pared 5 bases from V and 4 bases from J, leaving 15 bases between. The CDR3 contains 15 residues. Germline-derived CDR1 and CDR2 are KGHSH and LQKENI.

The chain combines TRBV5-1 with TRBJ2-3; D is perhaps TRBD2 (6 bases). The germline CDR1 and CDR2 sequences are SGHRS and YFSETQ. Trimming cost V 4 bases and J 2 bases, with 11 bases left between them. This CDR3 region has 14 residues. CDR3 region: CASSISGYTDTQYF. For the CDR3, the DNA is TGCGCCAGCAGCATTAGCGGCTACACAGATACGCAGTATTTT.

This clone has just a few counts. V and J are TRBV14 and TRBJ1-1; D is possibly TRBD1 (6 bases). Between the trimmed V and J ends, which lost 4 bases and 2 bases, there was a span of 8 bases. The CDR3 sequence is 13 residues long. Germline CDR1 and CDR2: SGHDN and FVKESK. DNA of the CDR3: TGTGCCAGCAGCCTACAGGGAAACACTGAAGCTTTCTTT. Translating gives CASSLQGNTEAFF.

For the CDR3, the DNA is TGTGCCAGCAGTGAAGGGGAGTTGCGGGAGCTGTTTTTT. It specifies CASSEGELRELFF. The chain couples TRBV6-1 to TRBJ2-2; D might be TRBD2 (5 bases). Between the trimmed V and J ends, which lost 1 base and 9 bases, there was a span of 9 bases. This CDR3 has 13 amino acids. Germline V gives CDR1 MNHNS, CDR2 SASEGT.

This clone was found a few times. The V call is TRBV27, the J call TRBJ2-1, with 12 bases aligning to TRBD2. The CDR3 contains 15 residues. Germline CDR1 reads MNHEY; CDR2 reads SMNVEV (reference sequence). The V segment lost 4 bases and the J segment 10 bases; nucleotides outside the gene matches: 8. CDR3 sequence reads: CASSSITSGRTEQFF. CDR3 nucleotides: TGTGCCAGCAGTTCCATTACTAGCGGGAGGACCGAGCAGTTCTTC.

The rearrangement links TRBV18 to TRBJ1-1, with a tentative D call TRBD1 (5 bases). The germline V gene encodes CDR1 KGHSH and CDR2 LQKENI. V gave up 4 bases and J gave up 2 bases, with 8 bases separating them. The CDR3 covers 13 residues. CDR3 sequence (DNA): TGTGCCAGCTCACTTCAGGGAAACACTGAAGCTTTCTTT. Translating it yields CASSLQGNTEAFF.

This clone was detected only once. The rearrangement links TRBV5-1 to TRBJ2-7; D perhaps matches TRBD1 (6 bases). The CDR3 is made up of 15 amino acids. With 0 bases removed from V and 6 bases from J, the gap between germline ends came to 16 bases. From germline, CDR1 is SGHRS and CDR2 YFSETQ. The CDR3 is CASSLARGAFAEQYF. DNA of the CDR3: TGCGCCAGCAGCTTGGCCAGGGGCGCATTTGCCGAGCAGTACTTC.

This sequence joins TRBV7-2 and TRBJ2-7, with D hard to call. Germline loops: CDR1 SGHTA, CDR2 FQGNSA. V lost 3 bases and J 8 bases, leaving 14 bases between the germline ends. The CDR3 runs 13 residues. The CDR3: CASSLEPPRQQYF. CDR3 bases: TGTGCCAGCAGCTTGGAACCCCCTAGGCAGCAGTACTTC.

This clone was seen only a few times. The J gene is TRBJ2-7, the V gene TRBV2; D remains unclear. The V end lost 3 bases, the J end lost 4 bases, and 7 bases lay between the germline ends. CDR1 is SNHLY and CDR2 is FYNNEI in the germline V gene. The CDR3 totals 12 residues. The CDR3 region is CASSDRWYEQYF. The DNA of the CDR3 is TGTGCCAGCAGTGACAGGTGGTACGAGCAGTACTTC.

The chain joins TRBV5-4 to TRBJ2-1, with D possibly being TRBD1 (5 bases). This CDR3 region has 15 residues. Germline CDR1 and CDR2: SGHNT and YYREEE (reference sequence). V lost 0 bases, J lost 4 bases, and 11 bases lay in between. For the CDR3, the DNA is TGTGCCAGCAGCTTGGCCGACAGAGTGTACAATGAGCAGTTCTTC. Translation: CASSLADRVYNEQFF. The full variable domain, rest sourced from reference TRBV5-4 and TRBJ2-1, is ETGVTQSPTHLIKTRGQQVTLRCSSQSGHNTVSWYQQALGQGPQFIFQYYREEENGRGNFPPRFSGLQFPNYSSELNVNALELDDSALYLCASSLADRVYNEQFFGPGTRLTVL.

In this sample, this clone turned up a few times. The chain links TRBV30 to TRBJ1-4, with TRBD1 matching 7 bases. CDR1 GTSNPN and CDR2 SVGIG come from the germline V gene (reference sequence). This CDR3 region has 13 residues. V shed 6 bases and J 4 bases; nucleotides not matched to a gene: 5. The CDR3 here is CACLGQLNEKLFF. CDR3 nucleotides: TGTGCCTGCTTGGGACAGCTTAATGAAAAACTGTTTTTT.

This rearrangement joins TRBV19 to TRBJ1-5, with 7 bases matching TRBD1. Losses at the gene ends were 3 bases for V and 3 bases for J; bases not matched to a gene: 5. Germline lookup yields CDR1 LNHDA and CDR2 SQIVND (reference sequence). The CDR3 spans 15 residues. CDR3 sequence (DNA): TGTGCCAGTAGTATCCAAGACAGGGACAATCAGCCCCAGCATTTT. As protein: CASSIQDRDNQPQHF.

J is TRBJ2-5 and V is TRBV6-5; 10 bases are a match to TRBD2. This CDR3 region has 15 residues. V dropped 2 bases and J dropped 3; count of bases not matched to a gene: 3. Per germline, CDR1 MNHEY and CDR2 SVGAGI. CDR3: CASSYLGLAEETQYF. CDR3 in DNA: TGTGCCAGCAGTTACCTCGGACTAGCGGAAGAGACCCAGTACTTC.

The J gene is TRBJ2-1, the V gene TRBV5-1; maybe TRBD2 (7 bases). Germline V gene lookup returns CDR1 SGHRS and CDR2 YFSETQ. This CDR3 region has 15 residues. V lost 7 bases and J 0 bases, leaving 14 bases between the germline ends. DNA of the CDR3: TGCGCCAGCTATGAGGGGGGGAGCTCCTACAATGAGCAGTTCTTC. Amino acids: CASYEGGSSYNEQFF.